The 26 T cell receptor beta chains listed next were all sequenced from one sample in a study of blood T cell repertoires in COVID-19. Clones were sequenced by immunoSEQ multiplex PCR, and TCRdb holds only the in-frame ones, with some missing. The table shows some 45,000 clones, with roughly 90% occurring only once. The source material was peripheral blood. These receptors originate from a human donor in a cohort sampled during active COVID-19.

The genes are TRBV4-1 and TRBJ1-3; D gene uncertain. The CDR3 sequence is 15 residues long. Germline CDR1 is MGHRA and CDR2 is YSYEKL. Trimming stripped 1 base from V and 0 bases from J, with 7 bases between. The CDR3 DNA is TGCGCCAGCAGCCAAGCTGGCAGCTCTGGAAACACCATATATTTT. It encodes CASSQAGSSGNTIYF.

This chain connects TRBV6-4 to TRBJ2-1; D might be TRBD2 (7 bases). The germline V gene has CDR1 MRHNA and CDR2 SNTAGT. Trimming cost V 0 bases and J 6 bases, with 12 bases left between them. The CDR3 sequence is 15 residues long. DNA for the CDR3: TGTGCCAGCAGTGACTCATCGGGGGGCCGCAATGAGCAGTTCTTC. As protein: CASSDSSGGRNEQFF.

In DNA form, the CDR3 reads TGCGCCAGCTACCCGGACAGGGTGACAGATACGCAGTATTTT. It codes for CASYPDRVTDTQYF. The rearrangement uses TRBV5-1 and TRBJ2-3, with 8 bases that match TRBD1. Trimming at V came to 7 bases and at J to 3 bases, leaving 7 bases not matched to a gene. The CDR3 loop spans 14 amino acids. Germline CDR1 and CDR2: SGHRS and YFSETQ.

J is TRBJ2-7 and V is TRBV30; TRBD2 might be the D (6 bases). The CDR3 has 14 amino acids. CDR1 and CDR2 (germline): GTSNPN, SVGIG (reference sequence). V lost 0 bases, J lost 7 bases, and 16 bases lay in between. Here the CDR3 DNA reads TGTGCCTGGAGTGTACGGCGGGGATCGAGAGAGCAGTACTTC. This sequence encodes CAWSVRRGSREQYF.

The V call is TRBV18, the J call TRBJ2-1; TRBD2 matches 9 bases. The junction had 9 bases not matched to a gene; V was cut back by 0 bases and J by 6 bases. The germline CDR1 and CDR2 sequences are KGHSH and LQKENI. This CDR3 spans 17 amino acids. CDR3 nucleotides: TGTGCCAGCTCACCACCAGGCGGGGGGGTCCAGGCCAATGAGCAGTTCTTC. Its protein is CASSPPGGGVQANEQFF.

The V and J genes are TRBV29-1 and TRBJ2-7, with 10 nucleotides matching TRBD2. Germline CDR1 SQVTM, CDR2 ANQGSEA. V gave up 5 bases and J gave up 5 bases; unmatched junction bases: 18. The CDR3 is 17 residues long. In nucleotides, the CDR3 is TGCAGCGTTATGGCCGGGCTAGCGGGGGACCCTGTCAACGAGCAGTACTTC. Translating it yields CSVMAGLAGDPVNEQYF.

The rearrangement links TRBV6-5 to TRBJ1-2; TRBD1 matches 7 bases. This CDR3 spans 15 amino acids. The V gene's germline CDR1 is MNHEY and CDR2 SVGAGI. Trimming removed 6 bases from V and 7 bases from J; junction bases left unmatched: 14. The CDR3 nucleotides are TGTGCCAGCAGACTCTCCCAGGGGGAAGGTTTTGGCTACACCTTC. Its protein product is CASRLSQGEGFGYTF.

This chain uses TRBV2 with TRBJ2-3; D is unresolved. Germline CDR1 and CDR2: SNHLY and FYNNEI. The CDR3 contains 12 residues. Trimming stripped 2 bases from V and 6 bases from J, with 6 bases between. The CDR3 spells CASSEQFDTQYF. The CDR3 DNA follows: TGTGCCAGCAGTGAACAATTTGATACGCAGTATTTT.

The CDR3 DNA reads TGCAGCGGGAGGGGGCGGACTAATGAAAAACTGTTTTTT. Translation gives CSGRGRTNEKLFF. The rearrangement joins TRBV29-1 to TRBJ1-4; TRBD1 aligns across 7 bases. Trimming at V came to 7 bases and at J to 2 bases, leaving 4 bases not matched to a gene. CDR1 is SQVTM and CDR2 is ANQGSEA in the germline V gene. The length of the CDR3 is 13 residues.

J is TRBJ2-3 and V is TRBV7-2; TRBD2 matches at 8 bases. The CDR3 has 14 residues. In germline, CDR1 is SGHTA, CDR2 FQGNSA. J was trimmed by 3 bases and V by 5 bases; bases with no gene match: 4. CDR3 residues: CASSQGLVTDTQYF. In nucleotides, the CDR3 is TGTGCCAGCAGCCAGGGACTAGTTACAGATACGCAGTATTTT.

This sequence joins TRBV30 and TRBJ1-3; weak D call: TRBD1 (6 bases). V dropped 4 bases and J dropped 2 bases, with 15 bases sitting between them. The CDR3 sequence is 15 residues long. Germline assignment: CDR1 GTSNPN and CDR2 SVGIG (reference sequence). The CDR3 is CAWISGAHAGNTIYF. The CDR3, as DNA: TGTGCCTGGATATCAGGGGCTCACGCTGGAAACACCATATATTTT.

The V call is TRBV9, the J call TRBJ2-5; 9 positions agree with TRBD2. CDR1 and CDR2 from the germline V gene are SGDLS and YYNGEE. This CDR3 spans 17 amino acids. After removal of 3 bases from V and 5 bases from J, the junction contained 14 bases not matched to a gene. This CDR3 is CASSGFANVAGGETQYF. The DNA for the CDR3 is TGTGCCAGCAGCGGATTCGCAAACGTCGCGGGGGGGGAGACCCAGTACTTC. Full variable domain (remainder filled in from reference TRBV9 and TRBJ2-5): DSGVTQTPKHLITATGQRVTLRCSPRSGDLSVYWYQQSLDQGLQFLIQYYNGEERAKGNILERFSAQQFPDLHSELNLSSLELGDSALYFCASSGFANVAGGETQYFGPGTRLLVL.

The rearrangement joins TRBV29-1 to TRBJ2-1, with 11 nucleotides matching TRBD2. This CDR3 is 16 amino acids long. The J segment lost 5 bases and the V segment lost 6 bases, leaving 12 bases of the junction unmatched. From germline, CDR1 is SQVTM and CDR2 ANQGSEA. CDR3 sequence (DNA): TGCAGCGTGGAGTCCGTAGCGGGGGGGCGGGACAATGAGCAGTTCTTC. Translation gives CSVESVAGGRDNEQFF.

The chain employs TRBV5-1 and TRBJ1-4; D uncertain. V lost 0 bases and J lost 8, with 5 bases in between. The CDR3 is made up of 12 amino acids. Germline lookup yields CDR1 SGHRS and CDR2 YFSETQ. The CDR3 nucleotides read TGCGCCAGCAGCTTGGCAGGCGAAAAACTGTTTTTT. Translation gives CASSLAGEKLFF.

This clone was counted once. This chain links TRBV18 with TRBJ1-1; TRBD1 aligns across 8 bases. The germline CDR1 and CDR2 sequences are KGHSH and LQKENI. CDR3 length: 14 residues. The J segment lost 0 bases and the V segment lost 3 bases, leaving 0 bases of the junction unmatched. Here the CDR3 DNA reads TGTGCCAGCTCACCGGGACAGGTGAACACTGAAGCTTTCTTT. This codes for CASSPGQVNTEAFF. Combining the CDR3 with reference TRBV18 and TRBJ1-1 gives the whole variable domain NAGVMQNPRHLVRRRGQEARLRCSPMKGHSHVYWYRQLPEEGLKFMVYLQKENIIDESGMPKERFSAEFPKEGPSILRIQQVVRGDSAAYFCASSPGQVNTEAFFGQGTRLTVV.

The chain has TRBV5-1 and TRBJ2-3, with 12 bases that match TRBD2. This CDR3 comprises 16 residues. With 0 bases clipped from V and 1 base from J, the junction kept 0 bases outside the gene matches. Germline-derived CDR1 and CDR2 are SGHRS and YFSETQ. CDR3 DNA: TGCGCCAGCAGCTTGGGGACTAGCGGGGGCACAGATACGCAGTATTTT. This encodes CASSLGTSGGTDTQYF.

The rearrangement links TRBV19 to TRBJ2-1; 9 positions match TRBD2. Germline-derived CDR1 and CDR2 are LNHDA and SQIVND (reference sequence). V dropped 6 bases and J dropped 7; count of bases not matched to a gene: 10. CDR3 size: 15 residues. In DNA, the CDR3 is TGTGCCAGTAGACCGGGAAGAGCGGGGGGAAATGAGCAGTTCTTC. This translates into CASRPGRAGGNEQFF.

This clone has just one count. The rearrangement links TRBV18 to TRBJ2-7; 9 bases line up with TRBD1. This CDR3 is 17 amino acids long. V lost 6 bases, J lost 3 bases, and 15 bases stayed unmatched. Germline loops: CDR1 KGHSH, CDR2 LQKENI. The CDR3 region has the DNA TGTGCCAGCTCTAAAGCTCACCAAGGGGACAGGGTCTACGAGCAGTACTTC. As protein: CASSKAHQGDRVYEQYF.

The chain has TRBV19 and TRBJ2-3; D call uncertain. The ends were cut back, 7 bases at V and 4 bases at J, with 9 bases in the middle. Germline assignment: CDR1 LNHDA and CDR2 SQIVND (reference sequence). The CDR3 contains 12 residues. DNA of the CDR3: TGTGCCAGTAATAGAGGCGCAGATACGCAGTATTTT. It translates to CASNRGADTQYF.

This chain joins TRBV19 and TRBJ1-1; TRBD1 agrees at 9 bases. Germline CDR1 is LNHDA and CDR2 is SQIVND (reference sequence). J lost 6 bases, V lost 5 bases, and 10 bases had no gene match. The CDR3 spans 15 residues. The CDR3 loop is CASSSLGTGKAEAFF. DNA for the CDR3: TGTGCCAGTAGTTCCCTGGGGACAGGGAAAGCTGAAGCTTTCTTT.

The chain has TRBV10-3 and TRBJ2-5; D perhaps matches TRBD1 (5 bases). Between the trimmed V and J ends, which lost 8 bases and 5 bases, there was a span of 9 bases. The CDR3 consists of 11 residues. Germline lookup yields CDR1 ENHRY and CDR2 SYGVKD. Here the CDR3 DNA reads TGTGCCATCGGGGCTCAGGAGACCCAGTACTTC. It yields the protein CAIGAQETQYF.

The gene calls are TRBV5-1 and TRBJ1-2, with 9 positions matching TRBD1. Trimming cost V 3 bases and J 7 bases; bases outside gene matches: 7. There are 14 residues in the CDR3. Germline lookup yields CDR1 SGHRS and CDR2 YFSETQ. The CDR3 spells CASSSTGTGSGYTF. Written as DNA, the CDR3 is TGCGCCAGCAGCTCTACCGGGACAGGGAGTGGCTACACCTTC. Based on the CDR3 plus reference TRBV5-1 and TRBJ1-2, the full variable domain is KAGVTQTPRYLIKTRGQQVTLSCSPISGHRSVSWYQQTPGQGLQFLFEYFSETQRNKGNFPGRFSGRQFSNSRSEMNVSTLELGDSALYLCASSSTGTGSGYTFGSGTRLTVV.

The chain links TRBV13 to TRBJ1-1; a weak D match, TRBD1 (6 bases). V was cut by 1 base and J by 4 bases, with 16 bases left in between. CDR1 and CDR2 from the germline V gene are PRHDT and FYEKMQ (reference sequence). This CDR3 region has 16 residues. The CDR3 loop reads CASSLDQPGEGTEAFF. The CDR3 bases are TGTGCCAGCAGCTTAGATCAGCCAGGGGAAGGCACTGAAGCTTTCTTT.

The rearrangement links TRBV18 to TRBJ1-1; no clear D gene. Germline V gene lookup returns CDR1 KGHSH and CDR2 LQKENI. The CDR3 extends over 15 amino acids. V lost 0 bases and J lost 7, with 15 bases in between. CDR3 region: CASSPPNMEEDEAFF. CDR3 sequence (DNA): TGTGCCAGCTCACCACCGAACATGGAGGAGGATGAAGCTTTCTTT. Full variable domain (rest looked up from reference TRBV18 and TRBJ1-1): NAGVMQNPRHLVRRRGQEARLRCSPMKGHSHVYWYRQLPEEGLKFMVYLQKENIIDESGMPKERFSAEFPKEGPSILRIQQVVRGDSAAYFCASSPPNMEEDEAFFGQGTRLTVV.

The chain has TRBV11-2 and TRBJ2-1; D might be TRBD2 (5 bases). Trimming pared 0 bases from V and 0 bases from J, leaving 9 bases between. Germline values: CDR1 SGHAT, CDR2 FQNNGV. CDR3 length equals 16 residues. The CDR3: CASSLDRTGSYNEQFF. CDR3 DNA: TGTGCCAGCAGCTTAGATAGGACTGGCTCCTACAATGAGCAGTTCTTC.

V gene TRBV18 combines with J gene TRBJ2-2; D might be TRBD1 (6 bases). The CDR3 is 15 amino acids. The germline V and J ends were trimmed by 8 bases and 2 bases, with 15 bases remaining between them. Germline CDR1 reads KGHSH; CDR2 reads LQKENI. The CDR3, as DNA: TGTGCCAGCGCGGCAGGACAGACAAACACCGGGGAGCTGTTTTTT. Protein: CASAAGQTNTGELFF. Together with reference TRBV18 and TRBJ2-2, the CDR3 gives the full variable domain: NAGVMQNPRHLVRRRGQEARLRCSPMKGHSHVYWYRQLPEEGLKFMVYLQKENIIDESGMPKERFSAEFPKEGPSILRIQQVVRGDSAAYFCASAAGQTNTGELFFGEGSRLTVL.